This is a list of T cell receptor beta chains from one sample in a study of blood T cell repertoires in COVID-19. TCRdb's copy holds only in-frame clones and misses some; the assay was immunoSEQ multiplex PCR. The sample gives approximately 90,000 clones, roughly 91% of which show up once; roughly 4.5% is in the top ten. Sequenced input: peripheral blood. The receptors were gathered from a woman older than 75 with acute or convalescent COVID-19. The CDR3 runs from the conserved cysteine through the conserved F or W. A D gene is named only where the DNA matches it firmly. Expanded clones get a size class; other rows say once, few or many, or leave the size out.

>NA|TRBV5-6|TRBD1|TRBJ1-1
TGTGCCAGCAGCCTAATTCTACGACAGGGGAACACTGAAGCTTTCTTT
CASSLILRQGNTEAFF
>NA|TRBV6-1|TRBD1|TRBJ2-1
TGTGCCAGCAGTGAGGGACAGATACAACCTAAATACAATGAGCAGTTCTTC
CASSEGQIQPKYNEQFF
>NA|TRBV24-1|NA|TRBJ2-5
TGTGCCACCAGCGACAGTATACAAGAGACCCAGTACTTC
CATSDSIQETQYF
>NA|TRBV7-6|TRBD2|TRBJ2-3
TGTGCCAGCAGCCAACGAGAAGGGACTAGCGGGGGGAGCACAGATACGCAGTATTTT
CASSQREGTSGGSTDTQYF
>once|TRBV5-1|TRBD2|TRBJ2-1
TGCGCCAGCAGCCCTATAGCGGGAGAAGTTGAGCAGTTCTTC
CASSPIAGEVEQFF
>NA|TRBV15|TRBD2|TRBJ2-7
TGTGCCACCAGCAGAGGGGGCGGGAGGGCCTCCTACGAGCAGTACTTC
CATSRGGGRASYEQYF
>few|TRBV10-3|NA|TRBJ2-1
TGTGCCATCAGCCGTCCGGGAAGTGAGCAGTTCTTC
CAISRPGSEQFF
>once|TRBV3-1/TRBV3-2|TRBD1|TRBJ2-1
TGTGCCAGCAGCCAAGTCCCCGGGACAGGTAACAATGAGCAGTTCTTC
CASSQVPGTGNNEQFF
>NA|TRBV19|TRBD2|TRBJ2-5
TGTGCCAGTAGTATTGGCGGGGGGGCCGTAAAGACCCAGTACTTC
CASSIGGGAVKTQYF
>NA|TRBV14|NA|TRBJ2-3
TGTGCCAGCAGCCCCGTCAGGCAGGCGTACACAGATACGCAGTATTTT
CASSPVRQAYTDTQYF
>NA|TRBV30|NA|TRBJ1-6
TGTGCCTGGAGCCCGGAGACCGTCTATAATTCACCCCTCCACTTT
CAWSPETVYNSPLHF
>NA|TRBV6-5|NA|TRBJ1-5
TGTGCCAGCACCAGAGACAGGTCCGATCAGCCCCAGCATTTT
CASTRDRSDQPQHF
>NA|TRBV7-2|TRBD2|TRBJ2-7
TGTGCCAGCAGCCCACTAGCGGGAGGGCCGGGAGAGCAGTACTTC
CASSPLAGGPGEQYF
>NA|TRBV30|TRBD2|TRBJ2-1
TGTGCCTGGAGTGTAAAGCGGGAGTACAATGAGCAGTTCTTC
CAWSVKREYNEQFF
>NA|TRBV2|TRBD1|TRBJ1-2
TGTGCCAGCAGTGAGGACAGGCCCTACTATGGCTACACCTTC
CASSEDRPYYGYTF
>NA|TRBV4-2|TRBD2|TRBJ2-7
TGTGCCAGCAGCCAAGATGGGACTAAAAGCTCCTACGAGCAGTACTTC
CASSQDGTKSSYEQYF
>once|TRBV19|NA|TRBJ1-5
TGTGCCAGTAGTATTTCAGGGGTGGAAAGCAATCAGCCCCAGCATTTT
CASSISGVESNQPQHF
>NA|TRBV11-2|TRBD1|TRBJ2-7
TGTGCCAGCAGCAATAGGGGGCACAGTAGGTACGAGCAGTACTTC
CASSNRGHSRYEQYF
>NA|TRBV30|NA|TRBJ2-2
TGTGCCTGCTCCCTACAGGACACCGGGGAGCTGTTTTTT
CACSLQDTGELFF
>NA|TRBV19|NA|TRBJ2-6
TGTGCCAGTATTCTCATCAGCTCTGGGGCCAACGTCCTGACTTTC
CASILISSGANVLTF
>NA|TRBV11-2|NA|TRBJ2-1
TGTGCCAGCAGCTTAGATCAGGTCGTCAATGAGCAGTTCTTC
CASSLDQVVNEQFF
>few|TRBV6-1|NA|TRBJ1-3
TGTGCCAGCAGTGAGGGGGCCATAAGACCTGGAAACACCATATATTTT
CASSEGAIRPGNTIYF
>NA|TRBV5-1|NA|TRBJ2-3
TGCGCCAGCAGCTTGGAACAGCTGGGAGATACGCAGTATTTT
CASSLEQLGDTQYF
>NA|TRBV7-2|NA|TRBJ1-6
TGTGCCAGCACCACGTCTAAGAATTCACCCCTCCACTTT
CASTTSKNSPLHF
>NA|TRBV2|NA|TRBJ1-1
TGTGCCAGCAGGCAAAGCGGGGCCAGCACTGAAGCTTTCTTT
CASRQSGASTEAFF
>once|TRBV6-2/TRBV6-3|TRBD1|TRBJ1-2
TGTGCCAGCAGTATCCTCGGGACAGGGAATAACTATGGCTACACCTTC
CASSILGTGNNYGYTF
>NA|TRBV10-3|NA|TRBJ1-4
TGTGCCATCAGTGAGTCGGCTCAGGGCCGCGAAAAACTGTTTTTT
CAISESAQGREKLFF
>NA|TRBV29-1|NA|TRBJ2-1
TGCAGCGCTAGCGAACCGTACAATGAGCAGTTCTTC
CSASEPYNEQFF
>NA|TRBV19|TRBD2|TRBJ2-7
TGTGCCAGTAGTATAGAACTGACCTTAGCGGGACAAACCTACGAGCAGTACTTC
CASSIELTLAGQTYEQYF